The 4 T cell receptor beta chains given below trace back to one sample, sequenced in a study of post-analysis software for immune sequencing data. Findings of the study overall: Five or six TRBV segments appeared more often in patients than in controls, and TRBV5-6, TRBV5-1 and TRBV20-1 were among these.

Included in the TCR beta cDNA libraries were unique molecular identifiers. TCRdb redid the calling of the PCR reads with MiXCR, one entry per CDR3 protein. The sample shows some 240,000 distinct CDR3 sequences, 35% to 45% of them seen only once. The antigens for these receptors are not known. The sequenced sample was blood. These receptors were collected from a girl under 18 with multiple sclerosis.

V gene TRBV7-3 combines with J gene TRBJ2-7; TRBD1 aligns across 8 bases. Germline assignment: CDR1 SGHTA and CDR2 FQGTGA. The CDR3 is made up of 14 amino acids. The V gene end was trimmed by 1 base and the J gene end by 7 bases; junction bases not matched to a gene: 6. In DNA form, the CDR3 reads TGTGCCAGCAGCTTAAGGACAGGGCACTATGAGCAGTACTTC. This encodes CASSLRTGHYEQYF.

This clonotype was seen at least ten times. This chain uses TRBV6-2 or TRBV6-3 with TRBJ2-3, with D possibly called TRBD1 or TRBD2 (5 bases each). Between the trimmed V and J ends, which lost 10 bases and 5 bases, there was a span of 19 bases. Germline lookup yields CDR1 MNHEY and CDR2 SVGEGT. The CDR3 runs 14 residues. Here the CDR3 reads CATTGEGRRDTQYF. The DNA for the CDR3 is TGTGCCACCACGGGCGAGGGGCGCAGAGATACGCAGTATTTT.

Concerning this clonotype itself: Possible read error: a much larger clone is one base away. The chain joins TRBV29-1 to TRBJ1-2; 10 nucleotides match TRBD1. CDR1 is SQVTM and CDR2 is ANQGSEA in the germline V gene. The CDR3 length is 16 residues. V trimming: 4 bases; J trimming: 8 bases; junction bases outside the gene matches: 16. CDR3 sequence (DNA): TGCAGCGTTGGGCTCCGGGACAGGGGATATTGGGAAGGCTACACCTTC. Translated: CSVGLRDRGYWEGYTF.

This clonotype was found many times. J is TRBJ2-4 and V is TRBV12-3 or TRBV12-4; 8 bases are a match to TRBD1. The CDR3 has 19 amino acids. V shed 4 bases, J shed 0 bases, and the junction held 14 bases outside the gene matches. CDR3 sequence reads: CASSYAEDRVILAKNIQYF. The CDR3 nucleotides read TGTGCCAGCAGTTACGCGGAGGACAGGGTGATCTTAGCCAAAAACATTCAGTACTTC.